The 5 T cell receptor beta chains below all came from one sample that was sequenced in a study of blood T cell repertoires in COVID-19. The repertoire was sequenced with immunoSEQ multiplex PCR; TCRdb's copy has only in-frame clones and lacks some. The table lists over 250,000 clones, approximately 90% of them singletons. The specimen sequenced was PBMCs or T cells enriched from blood (not recorded which). The receptors derive from a woman younger than 30 who had recovered from COVID-19.

This chain joins TRBV6-2 or TRBV6-3 and TRBJ1-1; no reliable D call. Germline CDR1 reads MNHEY; CDR2 reads SVGEGT. This CDR3 comprises 13 residues. V lost 2 bases and J lost 4, with 8 bases in between. CDR3 residues: CASSYARGTEAFF. In nucleotides, the CDR3 is TGTGCCAGCAGTTACGCCCGGGGCACTGAAGCTTTCTTT.

The V gene is TRBV11-2, the J gene TRBJ2-7; the match to TRBD2 covers 11 bases. The CDR3 contains 15 residues. V dropped 1 base and J dropped 6; count of bases not matched to a gene: 5. The germline V gene encodes CDR1 SGHAT and CDR2 FQNNGV. CDR3 coding DNA: TGTGCCAGCAGCTTAGGGCTAGCGGGGGGCGGCGAGCAGTACTTC. This gives the protein CASSLGLAGGGEQYF.

The V and J genes are TRBV18 and TRBJ2-1; D unresolved. Trimming removed 6 bases from V and 6 bases from J, with 15 bases in between. In germline, CDR1 is KGHSH, CDR2 LQKENI. The CDR3 totals 14 residues. Here the CDR3 DNA reads TGTGCCAGCTCGCCCATGAATTCGGGCAATGAGCAGTTCTTC. Translating it yields CASSPMNSGNEQFF.

J is TRBJ2-7 and V is TRBV6-2 or TRBV6-3, with D tentatively TRBD2 (6 bases). The CDR3 has 16 residues. Trimming pared 2 bases from V and 3 bases from J, leaving 17 bases between. The germline V gene has CDR1 MNHEY and CDR2 SVGEGT. Here the CDR3 DNA reads TGTGCCAGCAGTTACGCATACCGGGACTTTGGCTACGAGCAGTACTTC. This codes for CASSYAYRDFGYEQYF.

The CDR3 region is CAINYRESGYGYTF. The CDR3 DNA is TGTGCCATCAATTACAGGGAGTCCGGCTATGGCTACACCTTC. The chain recombines TRBV10-3 with TRBJ1-2; TRBD1 might be the D (6 bases). Germline V gene data show CDR1 as ENHRY and CDR2 as SYGVKD. With 7 bases removed from V and 4 bases from J, the gap between germline ends came to 16 bases. The CDR3 consists of 14 residues.